Listed below are T cell receptor beta chains from one sample, sequenced in a study of shared clonotypes between healthy human individuals. Assay used: immunoSEQ multiplex PCR; TCRdb lists only in-frame clones, some missing. The sample has approximately 1.9 million clones, 85% to 95% seen once. Sequenced material: naive CD8+ T cells from PBMCs. The receptors were gathered from a man aged 18 to 29 in good health. Some clones in this sample may be carry-over from other donors' samples. CDR3s leave out the opening cysteine and the closing phenylalanine or tryptophan. Each record gives: clone size, CDR3 length, V gene, CDR3 protein. Some rows have no size entry. The others give once, few or many, or a class for an expanded clone.

size: .; length: 11; V: TRBV7-2; CDR3: ASSSLFSNEQF
size: .; length: 12; V: TRBV28; CDR3: ASSWVTGVDTQY
size: .; length: 14; V: TRBV7-9; CDR3: ASSPRGSSNYNEQF
size: .; length: 11; V: TRBV10-3; CDR3: ATRTGFLYEQY
size: .; length: 13; V: TRBV9; CDR3: ASSVGGATNYGYT
size: .; length: 12; V: TRBV27; CDR3: ASSLRGVGNIQY
size: .; length: 12; V: TRBV28; CDR3: ASSTGQATYEQY
size: .; length: 12; V: TRBV27; CDR3: ASSGGQHDQPQH
size: .; length: 13; V: TRBV15; CDR3: ATSREGRSSNEQF
size: .; length: 10; V: TRBV25-1; CDR3: ASSIPNNEQF
size: .; length: 13; V: TRBV29-1; CDR3: SVQDRGRATGELF
size: .; length: 12; V: TRBV11-2; CDR3: ATYDRLENTEAF
size: once; length: 13; V: TRBV19; CDR3: ASSIEASGSYGYT
size: .; length: 12; V: TRBV6-5; CDR3: ASSAGKGSYEQY
size: .; length: 11; V: TRBV7-9; CDR3: ASGPGQPYEQY
size: .; length: 12; V: TRBV27; CDR3: ASSSGPRTDTQY
size: .; length: 13; V: TRBV9; CDR3: ASSVSGGVGEKLF
size: .; length: 11; V: TRBV11-3; CDR3: ASSLDGGTEAF
size: .; length: 14; V: TRBV7-9; CDR3: ASSFALTLPSDGYT
size: .; length: 12; V: TRBV27; CDR3: ASRITGVYNEQF
size: once; length: 14; V: TRBV7-6; CDR3: ASSLWDSSSYNEQF
size: once; length: 12; V: TRBV7-1; CDR3: ASSLVGTGNEQF
size: .; length: 16; V: TRBV23-1; CDR3: ASSLGRDRAKSVTEAF
size: once; length: 14; V: TRBV29-1; CDR3: SVESLSLGSSYEQY
size: few; length: 13; V: TRBV6-1; CDR3: ASSEWDRANQPQH
size: .; length: 11; V: TRBV19; CDR3: ASHTAAGQPQH
size: .; length: 13; V: TRBV2; CDR3: ASSESEGYGYEQY
size: .; length: 12; V: TRBV28; CDR3: ASIGGTGSQPQH
size: .; length: 16; V: TRBV18; CDR3: ASSPGGHHQTVSYEQY
size: once; length: 16; V: TRBV7-8; CDR3: ASSEGLAGGLIADTQY
size: .; length: 14; V: TRBV7-6; CDR3: ASSPDGGQGPYEQY
size: .; length: 12; V: TRBV4-2; CDR3: ASRPREPGNTIY
size: .; length: 13; V: TRBV5-6; CDR3: ASSPERQGQETQY
size: .; length: 16; V: TRBV4-3; CDR3: ASSHVRDRYTNTGELF
size: .; length: 7; V: TRBV28; CDR3: AYSGGYT
size: once; length: 10; V: TRBV7-6; CDR3: ASSPLTYEQY
size: .; length: 12; V: TRBV11-2; CDR3: ASSLWGGNTEAF
size: .; length: 13; V: TRBV5-6; CDR3: ASSFGGKIYNEQF
size: .; length: 16; V: TRBV7-8; CDR3: ASSLDANGRYSNQPQH
size: .; length: 9; V: TRBV29-1; CDR3: SVGSSPGYT